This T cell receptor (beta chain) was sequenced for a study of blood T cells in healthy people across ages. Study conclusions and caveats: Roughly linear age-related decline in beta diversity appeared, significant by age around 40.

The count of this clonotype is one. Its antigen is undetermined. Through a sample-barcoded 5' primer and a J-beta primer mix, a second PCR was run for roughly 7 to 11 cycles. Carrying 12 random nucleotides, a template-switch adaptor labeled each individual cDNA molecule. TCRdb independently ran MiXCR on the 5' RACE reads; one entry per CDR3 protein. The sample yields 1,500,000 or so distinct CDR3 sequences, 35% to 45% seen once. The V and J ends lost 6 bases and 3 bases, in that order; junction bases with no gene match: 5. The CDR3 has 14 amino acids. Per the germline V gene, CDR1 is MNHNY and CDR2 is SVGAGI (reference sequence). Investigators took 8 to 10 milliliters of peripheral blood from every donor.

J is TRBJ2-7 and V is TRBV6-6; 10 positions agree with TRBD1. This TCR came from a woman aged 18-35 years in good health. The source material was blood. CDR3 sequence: CASRLTGGYYEQYF. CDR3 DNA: TGTGCCAGCAGACTGACAGGGGGCTACTACGAGCAGTACTTC.